This entry features one TCR beta chain sequence. This likely stems from a read error, as it lies one base from a far larger clone. Additional DNA sequences in this sample encode the identical CDR3. These data come from a study of PD-L1 blockade in urothelial cancer. CDR1 is SGHRS and CDR2 is YFSETQ in the germline V gene. This CDR3 region has 15 residues. With 0 bases clipped from V and 2 bases from J, the junction kept 5 bases outside the gene matches. Sequencing used immunoSEQ multiplex PCR; TCRdb keeps in-frame clones, though not all of them. The table records 35,000 to 45,000 clones, approximately 80% of them present only once.

The sequenced sample was PBMCs, obtained around atezolizumab (anti-PD-L1) treatment. This receptor was taken from a man aged 65-85 years with urothelial cancer. The V and J genes are TRBV5-1 and TRBJ2-7, with 7 bases identical to TRBD2. The DNA for the CDR3 is TGCGCCAGCAGCTTGGGCGGGAGCCTTACCTACGAGCAGTACTTC. Translation gives CASSLGGSLTYEQYF.